The clone carrying this TCR beta chain appeared a few times. The germline gives CDR1 SGHRS, CDR2 YFSETQ. V lost 5 bases, J lost 1 base, and 9 bases lay in between. The CDR3 has 14 amino acids. The data originate from a study of radiotherapy plus CTLA-4 blockade in lung cancer. TCRdb's copy holds only in-frame clones and misses some; the assay was immunoSEQ multiplex PCR. The table has tens of thousands of clones, 78% seen once. The J gene is TRBJ2-2, the V gene TRBV5-1, with D maybe TRBD1 (6 bases). The source was peripheral blood, collected from a patient treated with radiotherapy plus ipilimumab. This receptor was taken from a human donor with non-small cell lung cancer who had a partial response to radiotherapy plus ipilimumab. Some clones in this sample may be carry-over from other donors' samples. CDR3 protein: CASRIQGNTGELFF. CDR3 in DNA: TGCGCCAGCAGGATACAGGGGAACACCGGGGAGCTGTTTTTT.